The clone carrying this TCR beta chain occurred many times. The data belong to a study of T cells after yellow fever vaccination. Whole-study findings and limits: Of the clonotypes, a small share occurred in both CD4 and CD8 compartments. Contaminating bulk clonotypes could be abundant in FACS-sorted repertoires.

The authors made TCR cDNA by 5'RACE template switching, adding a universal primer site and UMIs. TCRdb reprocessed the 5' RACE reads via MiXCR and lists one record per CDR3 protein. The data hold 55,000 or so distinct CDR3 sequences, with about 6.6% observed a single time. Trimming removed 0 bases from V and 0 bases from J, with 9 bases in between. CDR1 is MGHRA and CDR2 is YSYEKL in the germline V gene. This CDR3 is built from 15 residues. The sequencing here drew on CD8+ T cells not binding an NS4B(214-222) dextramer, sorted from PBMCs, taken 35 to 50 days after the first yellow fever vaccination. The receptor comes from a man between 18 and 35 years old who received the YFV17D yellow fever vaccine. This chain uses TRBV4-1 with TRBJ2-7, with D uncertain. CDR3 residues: CASSQDHPSSYEQYF. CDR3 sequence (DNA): TGCGCCAGCAGCCAAGATCACCCTAGCTCCTACGAGCAGTACTTC.